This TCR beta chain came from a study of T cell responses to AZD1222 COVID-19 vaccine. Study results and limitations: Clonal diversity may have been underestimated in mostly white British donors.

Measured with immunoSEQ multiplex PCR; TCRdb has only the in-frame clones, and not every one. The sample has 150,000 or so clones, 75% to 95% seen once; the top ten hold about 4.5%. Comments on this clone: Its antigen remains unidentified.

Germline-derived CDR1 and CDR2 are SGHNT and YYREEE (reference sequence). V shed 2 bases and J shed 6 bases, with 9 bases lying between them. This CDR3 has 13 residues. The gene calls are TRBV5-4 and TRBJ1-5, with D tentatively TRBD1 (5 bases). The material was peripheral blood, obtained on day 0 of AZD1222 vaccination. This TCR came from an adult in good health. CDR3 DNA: TGTGCCAGCAGCTTAGGGGCGGGTCAGCCCCAGCATTTT. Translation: CASSLGAGQPQHF. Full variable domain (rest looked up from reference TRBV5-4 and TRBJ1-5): ETGVTQSPTHLIKTRGQQVTLRCSSQSGHNTVSWYQQALGQGPQFIFQYYREEENGRGNFPPRFSGLQFPNYSSELNVNALELDDSALYLCASSLGAGQPQHFGDGTRLSIL.